Below, 5 T cell receptor beta chains from the same sample are listed, as sequenced in a study of cytomegalovirus exposure and HLA in healthy donors. In the PCR, 60 Vbeta and 13 Jbeta primers were used. Clones were sequenced by immunoSEQ multiplex PCR, and TCRdb holds only the in-frame ones, with some missing. The data contain almost 95,000 clones, around 66% of them seen just once; the ten biggest clones take up 3% to 5%. Sequenced material: PBMCs. The source of these receptors is a man aged 25-45 years in good health and CMV-seronegative.

The gene calls are TRBV7-6 and TRBJ1-1; a possible D gene is TRBD1 (6 bases). Trimming removed 3 bases at V and 1 base at J, with 15 bases between. Germline V gene sequence: CDR1 SGHVS, CDR2 FNYEAQ. This CDR3 has 16 residues. CDR3 nucleotide sequence: TGTGCCAGCAGCTTGCTACCTACAGGGACGAACACTGAAGCTTTCTTT. Translating gives CASSLLPTGTNTEAFF.

The chain employs TRBV10-2 and TRBJ2-5; D uncertain. The J call is in doubt because the DNA end fits TRBJ2-7 better. This CDR3 contains 14 residues. Germline V gene lookup returns CDR1 WSHSY and CDR2 SAAADI. Here the CDR3 DNA reads TGCGCCAGCAAACGTCAGGCAGTCTCCTACGAGCAGTACTTC. Its protein is CASKRQAVSYEQYF.

V gene TRBV19 combines with J gene TRBJ2-7; the match to TRBD1 covers 9 bases. The CDR3 is 14 amino acids. Germline CDR1 reads LNHDA; CDR2 reads SQIVND (reference sequence). J lost 2 bases, V lost 4 bases, and 3 bases had no gene match. The CDR3 here is CASSNWDRAYEQYF. The CDR3 DNA reads as TGTGCCAGTAGTAATTGGGACAGGGCCTACGAGCAGTACTTC.

The V gene is TRBV11-2, the J gene TRBJ1-1; 9 nucleotides agree with TRBD1. This CDR3 comprises 13 residues. The V and J ends lost 5 bases and 7 bases, in that order; junction bases with no gene match: 5. Per the germline V gene, CDR1 is SGHAT and CDR2 is FQNNGV. This CDR3 is CASSPTGGIEAFF. As DNA, the CDR3 is TGTGCCAGCAGCCCGACAGGGGGAATTGAAGCTTTCTTT.

CDR3 sequence reads: CASSPGPPGTGANVLTF. DNA for the CDR3: TGTGCCAGCTCACCAGGGCCACCGGGAACTGGGGCCAACGTCCTGACTTTC. This chain links TRBV18 with TRBJ2-6; D perhaps matches TRBD2 (5 bases). The V gene's germline CDR1 is KGHSH and CDR2 LQKENI. V was trimmed by 2 bases and J by 2 bases, leaving 13 bases between them. This CDR3 is 17 amino acids long.